The entry below gives a single T cell receptor (beta chain) sequence along with its context. Its antigen is unknown. immunoSEQ v3.0 was run at survey level. Data came from immunoSEQ multiplex PCR; TCRdb stores just in-frame clones and leaves some out. This sample has 20,000 to 30,000 clones, with 79% found just once. This specimen belongs to a study of long-term antiretroviral therapy in people with HIV. Study conclusions and caveats: All blood samples came from the years 2004 to 2017, possibly under older ART regimens. Repertoires from HIV showed CDR3 length ranges narrower than those of controls.

Between the trimmed V and J ends, which lost 6 bases and 1 base, there was a span of 19 bases. The CDR3 consists of 16 residues. Germline V gene sequence: CDR1 SGHDT, CDR2 YYEEEE. The sequencing used unsorted PBMCs, collected 1.2 years after starting antiretroviral therapy. This clonotype originated in a woman between 40 and 50 years old with HIV. The J gene is TRBJ1-1, the V gene TRBV5-6, with D possibly matching TRBD1 (5 bases). This CDR3 reads CASKSIQRGENTEAFF. The CDR3 bases are TGTGCCAGCAAATCAATTCAAAGGGGAGAGAACACTGAAGCTTTCTTT.